The 11 T cell receptor beta chains in this list originate from one sample, sequenced in a study of CD4 T cells in relation to SARS-CoV-2 and coronaviruses. No cognate antigen is known for these TCRs. Clones were sequenced by immunoSEQ multiplex PCR, and TCRdb holds only the in-frame ones, with some missing. The table records 16,000 or so clones, around four fifths of them present only once. Before the COVID-19 pandemic, during about 2011-2019, CD4+ T cells were taken from unexposed donors. Isolation of CD4+ T cells took place after less than twelve days in culture. The sample taken for sequencing was CD4+ T cells from PBMCs, cultured in vitro. The receptors shown here come from a human donor in good health.

This chain connects TRBV7-9 to TRBJ2-4; 10 bases fit TRBD2. The CDR3 is 17 amino acids. Germline V gene lookup returns CDR1 SEHNR and CDR2 FQNEAQ (reference sequence). The J segment lost 2 bases and the V segment lost 1 base, leaving 5 bases of the junction unmatched. This chain's CDR3 is CASSLVSSGRPKNIQYF. DNA of the CDR3: TGTGCCAGCAGCTTAGTGAGTAGCGGGAGGCCCAAAAACATTCAGTACTTC.

This sequence joins TRBV5-1 and TRBJ2-1; 9 bases map to TRBD1. The CDR3 covers 17 residues. V shed 4 bases and J 3 bases; nucleotides not matched to a gene: 11. CDR1 and CDR2 (germline): SGHRS, YFSETQ. CDR3 sequence reads: CASSPSTGTGHYNEQFF. The CDR3 region has the DNA TGCGCCAGCAGCCCGTCCACCGGGACAGGGCACTACAATGAGCAGTTCTTC.

The rearrangement links TRBV3-1 (or the pseudogene TRBV3-2) to TRBJ2-3; D is uncertain. The CDR3 is 11 amino acids. Trimming pared 4 bases from V and 4 bases from J, leaving 3 bases between. The germline CDR1 and CDR2 sequences are LGHDT and YNNKEL (reference sequence). The CDR3 nucleotides are TGTGCCAGCAGCCTTTCAGATACGCAGTATTTT. Amino acids: CASSLSDTQYF.

The chain uses TRBV3-1 (or the pseudogene TRBV3-2) and TRBJ1-2; D gene ambiguous. The CDR3 extends over 12 amino acids. Trimming cost V 5 bases and J 13 bases, with 17 bases left between them. Germline values: CDR1 LGHDT, CDR2 YNNKEL (reference sequence). DNA of the CDR3: TGTGCCAGCAGCTTACAACCGGGCCCCCGCACCTTC. This gives the protein CASSLQPGPRTF.

The J gene is TRBJ2-7, the V gene TRBV6-2 or TRBV6-3; 7 nucleotides line up with TRBD2. Trimming took 4 bases from V and 3 from J; bases not matched to a gene: 15. This CDR3 spans 17 amino acids. CDR1 is MNHEY, CDR2 SVGEGT, per germline. CDR3 residues: CASSFSAQQAGIYEQYF. The CDR3 DNA reads TGTGCCAGCAGTTTCTCGGCCCAGCAAGCGGGAATCTACGAGCAGTACTTC.

The V and J genes are TRBV28 and TRBJ2-7, with TRBD1 matching 7 bases. The trim removed 6 bases at V and 0 bases at J, leaving 5 bases unmatched. The germline CDR1 and CDR2 sequences are MDHEN and SYDVKM. The CDR3 is 14 residues long. The CDR3 DNA sequence: TGTGCCAGCAGGGGGACAGCCCACTCCTACGAGCAGTACTTC. Translation gives CASRGTAHSYEQYF. Based on the CDR3 plus reference TRBV28 and TRBJ2-7, the full variable domain is DVKVTQSSRYLVKRTGEKVFLECVQDMDHENMFWYRQDPGLGLRLIYFSYDVKMKEKGDIPEGYSVSREKKERFSLILESASTNQTSMYLCASRGTAHSYEQYFGPGTRLTVT.

The J gene is TRBJ2-7, the V gene TRBV7-7, with 8 positions matching TRBD1. Per germline, CDR1 SSHAT and CDR2 FNYEAQ (reference sequence). Losses at the gene ends were 5 bases for V and 6 bases for J; bases not matched to a gene: 6. The CDR3 loop spans 13 amino acids. The CDR3 spells CASSNGQGTEQYF. The CDR3 DNA reads as TGTGCCAGCAGCAACGGACAGGGCACCGAGCAGTACTTC.

This chain uses TRBV10-3 with TRBJ1-1; D gene unclear. The CDR3 is made up of 14 amino acids. In germline, CDR1 is ENHRY, CDR2 SYGVKD. Deletions cut 0 bases from V and 6 bases from J, with 11 bases between. The CDR3 region is CAISESRARAEAFF. The DNA for the CDR3 is TGTGCCATCAGTGAGTCAAGGGCACGAGCTGAAGCTTTCTTT.

This clone occurred a few times. The chain joins TRBV7-9 to TRBJ2-1; 7 nucleotides line up with TRBD1. The CDR3 runs 13 residues. Germline V CDR1 and CDR2: SEHNR, FQNEAQ (reference sequence). After removal of 2 bases from V and 8 bases from J, the junction contained 3 bases not matched to a gene. The CDR3 DNA sequence: TGTGCCAGCAGCTTACCCGGGACAGATGAGCAGTTCTTC. Translated: CASSLPGTDEQFF.

The chain has TRBV3-1 (or the pseudogene TRBV3-2) and TRBJ2-2; 10 bases align to TRBD2. The trim removed 0 bases at V and 5 bases at J, leaving 0 bases unmatched. Germline V gives CDR1 LGHDT, CDR2 YNNKEL (reference sequence). This CDR3 region has 15 residues. The CDR3 is CASSQDSGRTGELFF. The DNA of the CDR3 is TGTGCCAGCAGCCAAGATAGCGGGAGGACCGGGGAGCTGTTTTTT.

The rearrangement links TRBV5-5 to TRBJ2-3, with a weak D call TRBD2 (6 bases). This CDR3 has 16 amino acids. Germline V gene sequence: CDR1 SGHKS, CDR2 YYEKEE (reference sequence). V was cut by 0 bases and J by 0 bases, with 11 bases left in between. The DNA of the CDR3 is TGTGCCAGCAGCTTGGCAGCGGGTACGAGCACAGATACGCAGTATTTT. Amino acids: CASSLAAGTSTDTQYF.